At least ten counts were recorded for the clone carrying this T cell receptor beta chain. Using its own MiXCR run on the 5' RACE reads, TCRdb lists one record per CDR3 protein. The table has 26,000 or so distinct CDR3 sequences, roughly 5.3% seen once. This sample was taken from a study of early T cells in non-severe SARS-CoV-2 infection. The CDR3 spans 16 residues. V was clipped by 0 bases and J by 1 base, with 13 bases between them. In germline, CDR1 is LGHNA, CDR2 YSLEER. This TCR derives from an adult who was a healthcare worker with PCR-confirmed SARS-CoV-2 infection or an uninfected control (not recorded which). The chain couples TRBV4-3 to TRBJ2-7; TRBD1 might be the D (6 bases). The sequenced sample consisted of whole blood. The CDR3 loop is CASSQEARGKSYEQYF. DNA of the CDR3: TGCGCCAGCAGCCAAGAAGCCAGGGGAAAATCCTACGAGCAGTACTTC.